This T cell receptor (beta chain) emerged from a study of shared clonotypes between healthy human individuals. Across the whole study: The donor pool was made up of two women and three men aged 18 to 49. Findings and caveats of the study: Several donors had roughly 5% of their naive CD4 clonotypes in common. Clonotypes shared by all four sorted-subset donors had higher generation probabilities than non-shared clonotypes.

The protocol was immunoSEQ multiplex PCR, while the TCRdb copy is restricted to in-frame clones and leaves out a portion. The sample includes millions of clones, 90% to 95% of them seen just once. Naive CD8 cells, CD45RO-negative and positively selected for CCR7, excluded terminally differentiated effector memory CD45RA+ cells. The donors were all Caucasian adults (living in Nashville, Tennessee). Details on this clone: Antigen specificity is unknown.

The V and J ends lost 3 bases and 2 bases respectively, with 9 bases between them. There are 14 residues in the CDR3. The V gene's germline CDR1 is SNHLY and CDR2 FYNNEI. The chain recombines TRBV2 with TRBJ2-3; perhaps TRBD2 as D (5 bases). Sample: naive CD8+ T cells from PBMCs. This TCR came from a man aged 18 to 30 in good health. Some clones in this sample may be carry-over from other donors' samples. CDR3 region: CASSEPSLTDTQYF. The CDR3 nucleotides read TGTGCCAGCAGTGAGCCTAGCCTCACAGATACGCAGTATTTT. The complete variable domain, with remaining parts taken from reference TRBV2 and TRBJ2-3, reads EPEVTQTPSHQVTQMGQEVILRCVPISNHLYFYWYRQILGQKVEFLVSFYNNEISEKSEIFDDQFSVERPDGSNFTLKIRSTKLEDSAMYFCASSEPSLTDTQYFGPGTRLTVL.